The sequence of this T cell receptor beta chain was determined in a study of shared clonotypes between healthy human individuals. Method: immunoSEQ multiplex PCR; TCRdb's copy keeps in-frame clones and lacks some. The sample lists around 1.4 million clones; approximately 98.5% were seen once. Specimen: naive CD4+ T cells sorted from blood. The sample's subset: CD45RA+ positively selected. The receptor comes from a man younger than 45 in good health.

CDR3 protein: CASSLGGQRFADEQFF. The CDR3 DNA reads TGCGCCAGCAGCTTGGGGGGCCAGCGGTTTGCCGATGAGCAGTTCTTC. The chain uses TRBV5-1 and TRBJ2-1; D tentatively reads TRBD1 or TRBD2 (5 bases each). This CDR3 comprises 16 residues. Between the trimmed V and J ends, which lost 0 bases and 8 bases, there was a span of 18 bases. Per the germline V gene, CDR1 is SGHRS and CDR2 is YFSETQ.